One and the same sample provided the 27 T cell receptor beta chains below, sequenced in a study of blood T cell repertoires in COVID-19. Profiled with immunoSEQ multiplex PCR; TCRdb holds only in-frame clones, not every one. This table holds about 160,000 clones, around 79% found once. Sequenced: peripheral blood. Receptor source: a woman between 55 and 75 years old with COVID-19, enrolled during active disease.

The table lists this clone with a count of one. The V call is TRBV6-2 or TRBV6-3, the J call TRBJ2-7; a possible D gene is TRBD2 (6 bases). Trimming took 6 bases from V and 3 from J, leaving 12 bases between them. This CDR3 is built from 13 residues. Germline CDR1 reads MNHEY; CDR2 reads SVGEGT. The chain's CDR3 is CASRPGTDYEQYF. As DNA, the CDR3 is TGTGCCAGCAGACCTGGGACTGACTACGAGCAGTACTTC.

The J gene is TRBJ2-3, the V gene TRBV4-1; 7 bases agree with TRBD2. CDR1 and CDR2 (germline): MGHRA, YSYEKL. V was pared by 2 bases and J by 5 bases, with 7 bases of the junction left unmatched. This CDR3 is built from 15 residues. CDR3 nucleotides: TGCGCCAGCAGCCAACCGGGACTACTAGAAGATACGCAGTATTTT. As protein: CASSQPGLLEDTQYF.

The gene calls are TRBV5-1 and TRBJ1-5; D perhaps matches TRBD1 (5 bases). V was cut by 1 base and J by 3 bases, with 8 bases left in between. Germline V gene lookup returns CDR1 SGHRS and CDR2 YFSETQ. The CDR3 spans 14 residues. The CDR3 loop reads CASSLQGTNQPQHF. The CDR3 region has the DNA TGCGCCAGCAGCTTGCAGGGTACCAATCAGCCCCAGCATTTT. Full variable domain (remainder filled in from reference TRBV5-1 and TRBJ1-5): KAGVTQTPRYLIKTRGQQVTLSCSPISGHRSVSWYQQTPGQGLQFLFEYFSETQRNKGNFPGRFSGRQFSNSRSEMNVSTLELGDSALYLCASSLQGTNQPQHFGDGTRLSIL.

The rearrangement uses TRBV3-1 (or the pseudogene TRBV3-2) and TRBJ2-1; D unresolved. With 4 bases removed from V and 7 bases from J, the gap between germline ends came to 11 bases. CDR1 and CDR2 from the germline V gene are LGHDT and YNNKEL (reference sequence). The length of the CDR3 is 13 residues. CDR3 sequence: CASSRNMENEQFF. CDR3 DNA: TGTGCCAGCAGCCGTAACATGGAGAATGAGCAGTTCTTC.

The chain employs TRBV7-9 and TRBJ2-3; 7 bases agree with TRBD1. Germline CDR1 SEHNR, CDR2 FQNEAQ (reference sequence). The CDR3 extends over 17 amino acids. V gave up 0 bases and J gave up 0 bases; unmatched junction bases: 6. The CDR3 region is CASSLASRGPSTDTQYF. The CDR3 coding sequence is TGTGCCAGCAGCTTAGCGTCAAGGGGGCCCAGCACAGATACGCAGTATTTT.

The chain is built from TRBV7-9 and TRBJ2-4; D might be TRBD2 (5 bases). CDR3 length equals 14 residues. Germline CDR1 and CDR2: SEHNR and FQNEAQ (reference sequence). The V and J ends lost 5 bases and 3 bases respectively, with 11 bases between them. CDR3 in DNA: TGTGCCAGCAGCGACGGGATCAACAAAAACATTCAGTACTTC. Translating it yields CASSDGINKNIQYF.

V and J are TRBV21-1 and TRBJ2-1; TRBD2, as called in the table, went unchecked against the DNA. TRBV21-1 is shown as a pseudogene. The CDR3 runs 16 residues. CDR3 amino acids: CASSKVLLGSYNEQFF. DNA of the CDR3: TGTGCCAGCAGCAAAGTCCTTCTAGGCTCCTACAATGAGCAGTTCTTC.

This sequence joins TRBV6-5 and TRBJ1-1, with TRBD1 matching over 7 bases. Germline values: CDR1 MNHEY, CDR2 SVGAGI. The junction had 9 bases not matched to a gene; V was cut back by 10 bases and J by 4 bases. The CDR3 spans 13 residues. Written as DNA, the CDR3 is TGTGCCACCGACTGGGACAGCGGCACTGAAGCTTTCTTT. Protein product: CATDWDSGTEAFF.

This sequence joins TRBV5-6 and TRBJ1-6, with 7 bases matching TRBD1. This CDR3 is 13 amino acids long. Germline V gene data show CDR1 as SGHDT and CDR2 as YYEEEE. With 1 base clipped from V and 9 bases from J, the junction kept 1 base outside the gene matches. The CDR3 nucleotides read TGTGCCAGCAGCTTGCGGGACAGTTCACCCCTCCACTTT. Its protein is CASSLRDSSPLHF.

V is TRBV19 and J is TRBJ2-4; 8 nucleotides align to TRBD1. V was pared by 4 bases and J by 9 bases, with 14 bases of the junction left unmatched. The CDR3 is made up of 16 amino acids. Germline V gene sequence: CDR1 LNHDA, CDR2 SQIVND (reference sequence). In nucleotides, the CDR3 is TGTGCCAGTAGTACGGCCATAGACAGGGGAAGGGCCATTCAGTACTTC. Encoded protein: CASSTAIDRGRAIQYF. Full variable domain (outside the CDR3, taken from reference TRBV19 and TRBJ2-4): DGGITQSPKYLFRKEGQNVTLSCEQNLNHDAMYWYRQDPGQGLRLIYYSQIVNDFQKGDIAEGYSVSREKKESFPLTVTSAQKNPTAFYLCASSTAIDRGRAIQYFGAGTRLSVL.

With respect to this clone: The same CDR3 can be traced to other DNA sequences in this sample. V gene TRBV7-3 combines with J gene TRBJ1-1; no reliable D call. Germline CDR1 SGHTA, CDR2 FQGTGA. This CDR3 comprises 13 residues. Trimming left V 0 bases short and J 1 base short, with 3 bases between. CDR3 residues: CASSLTRNTEAFF. The CDR3 bases are TGTGCCAGCAGCTTAACTAGGAACACTGAAGCTTTCTTT. The variable domain in full, with the rest retrieved from reference TRBV7-3 and TRBJ1-1, is GAGVSQTPSNKVTEKGKYVELRCDPISGHTALYWYRQSLGQGPEFLIYFQGTGAADDSGLPNDRFFAVRPEGSVSTLKIQRTERGDSAVYLCASSLTRNTEAFFGQGTRLTVV.

J is TRBJ2-1 and V is TRBV7-9; TRBD2 matches at 12 bases. Germline trimming cut 5 bases from V and 8 bases from J; bases unmatched to any gene: 7. The CDR3 covers 15 residues. Germline-derived CDR1 and CDR2 are SEHNR and FQNEAQ (reference sequence). Here the CDR3 reads CASSRLAGDVDEQFF. The CDR3 DNA reads as TGTGCCAGCAGCCGACTAGCGGGAGATGTCGATGAGCAGTTCTTC.

The rearrangement links TRBV19 to TRBJ2-4; D gene unclear. Per the germline V gene, CDR1 is LNHDA and CDR2 is SQIVND (reference sequence). Deletions cut 9 bases from V and 0 bases from J, with 9 bases between. CDR3 length equals 13 residues. The CDR3 sequence: CASLSIAKNIQYF. The CDR3 DNA is TGTGCCAGCCTGTCTATAGCCAAAAACATTCAGTACTTC.

This chain joins TRBV27 and TRBJ2-3, with 7 bases that match TRBD1. J was trimmed by 3 bases and V by 3 bases; bases with no gene match: 0. The CDR3 runs 13 residues. Germline V gene sequence: CDR1 MNHEY, CDR2 SMNVEV (reference sequence). CDR3: CASSLTGTDTQYF. In DNA, the CDR3 is TGTGCCAGCAGTTTGACAGGGACAGATACGCAGTATTTT.

This sequence joins TRBV2 and TRBJ2-1, with D possibly TRBD1 on 5 matching bases. The length of the CDR3 is 17 residues. The V and J ends lost 7 bases and 0 bases respectively, with 19 bases between them. Germline loops: CDR1 SNHLY, CDR2 FYNNEI. The CDR3 region is CASKEGAWGGSYNEQFF. The DNA of the CDR3 is TGTGCCAGCAAGGAAGGAGCTTGGGGCGGCTCCTACAATGAGCAGTTCTTC.

A single count supports this clone. J is TRBJ1-2 and V is TRBV12-3 or TRBV12-4; D is undetermined. The V end lost 5 bases, the J end lost 6 bases, and 7 bases lay between the germline ends. The CDR3 covers 11 residues. The CDR3, as DNA: TGTGCCAGCAGTCCTGGCCATGGCTACACCTTC. Residues: CASSPGHGYTF.

J is TRBJ2-7 and V is TRBV10-3; weak D call: TRBD2 (6 bases). In germline, CDR1 is ENHRY, CDR2 SYGVKD. V was shortened by 10 bases and J by 2 bases, with 12 bases between the two germline ends. The CDR3 extends over 12 amino acids. CDR3 residues: CATRDRAYEQYF. The CDR3 nucleotides read TGTGCCACGCGGGACCGCGCCTACGAGCAGTACTTC.

The chain employs TRBV7-2 and TRBJ2-7; TRBD2 might be the D (6 bases). With 0 bases removed from V and 4 bases from J, the gap between germline ends came to 10 bases. Germline CDR1 SGHTA, CDR2 FQGNSA. The CDR3 contains 14 residues. CDR3 nucleotide sequence: TGTGCCAGCAGCTTAGCGGGCGGGACTTACGAGCAGTACTTC. Translating it yields CASSLAGGTYEQYF.

This sequence joins TRBV6-2 or TRBV6-3 and TRBJ2-1, with 7 positions matching TRBD2. Germline assignment: CDR1 MNHEY and CDR2 SVGEGT. V lost 2 bases to trimming and J lost 8 bases; unmatched junction nucleotides: 6. This CDR3 region has 14 residues. The CDR3 region is CASSYKLGRDEQFF. CDR3 DNA: TGTGCCAGCAGTTACAAACTAGGGAGGGATGAGCAGTTCTTC.

The rearrangement joins TRBV24-1 to TRBJ1-1, with D perhaps matching TRBD1 (6 bases). Trimming cost V 4 bases and J 1 base, with 15 bases left between them. Germline V gene sequence: CDR1 KGHDR, CDR2 SFDVKD. This CDR3 region has 16 residues. CDR3 in DNA: TGTGCCACCAGTGAATTATACAGGGATAAGAACACTGAAGCTTTCTTT. This translates into CATSELYRDKNTEAFF.

This chain links TRBV7-6 with TRBJ2-6, with 7 bases lining up with TRBD1. This CDR3 has 17 residues. Trimming removed 5 bases from V and 0 bases from J; junction bases left unmatched: 7. In germline, CDR1 is SGHVS, CDR2 FNYEAQ. The CDR3 bases are TGTGCCAGCAGCACATTCAGGACAGGCTCTGGGGCCAACGTCCTGACTTTC. This sequence encodes CASSTFRTGSGANVLTF.

This rearrangement joins TRBV5-4 to TRBJ1-5; a possible D gene is TRBD1 (6 bases). The V end lost 4 bases, the J end lost 0 bases, and 11 bases lay between the germline ends. The CDR3 is made up of 15 amino acids. Germline V gives CDR1 SGHNT, CDR2 YYREEE (reference sequence). The CDR3 DNA reads as TGTGCCAGCAGCATTACAGGGAATAGCAATCAGCCCCAGCATTTT. Translating gives CASSITGNSNQPQHF.

V is TRBV19 and J is TRBJ2-5, with 11 bases that match TRBD1. The CDR3 totals 14 residues. Germline-derived CDR1 and CDR2 are LNHDA and SQIVND (reference sequence). Germline trimming cut 7 bases from V and 5 bases from J; bases unmatched to any gene: 6. The CDR3 region is CASKGQGASETQYF. The CDR3 DNA sequence: TGTGCCAGTAAAGGACAGGGGGCATCGGAGACCCAGTACTTC. The variable domain in full, with the rest retrieved from reference TRBV19 and TRBJ2-5, is DGGITQSPKYLFRKEGQNVTLSCEQNLNHDAMYWYRQDPGQGLRLIYYSQIVNDFQKGDIAEGYSVSREKKESFPLTVTSAQKNPTAFYLCASKGQGASETQYFGPGTRLLVL.

This rearrangement joins TRBV29-1 to TRBJ2-2, with D possibly TRBD2 on 6 matching bases. This CDR3 region has 14 residues. The V end lost 5 bases, the J end lost 5 bases, and 15 bases lay between the germline ends. Germline CDR1 and CDR2: SQVTM and ANQGSEA. This CDR3 reads CSVPASVATGELFF. Written as DNA, the CDR3 is TGCAGCGTTCCGGCTAGCGTAGCAACCGGGGAGCTGTTTTTT.

The V call is TRBV24-1, the J call TRBJ2-5, with 11 bases fitting TRBD2. Germline CDR1 and CDR2: KGHDR and SFDVKD. V lost 4 bases to trimming and J lost 4 bases; unmatched junction nucleotides: 7. CDR3 length: 16 amino acids. The CDR3 here is CATSDPTSGNGETQYF. The DNA of the CDR3 is TGTGCCACCAGTGACCCGACTAGCGGGAACGGAGAGACCCAGTACTTC.

This clone showed up just a few times. The rearrangement links TRBV5-4 to TRBJ2-5; D not certain. The V gene's germline CDR1 is SGHNT and CDR2 YYREEE (reference sequence). CDR3 length: 14 amino acids. The V gene lost 0 bases and the J gene lost 1 base, with 7 bases spanning the gap. Written as DNA, the CDR3 is TGTGCCAGCAGCTTGGGAGCTATCCAAGAGACCCAGTACTTC. It translates to CASSLGAIQETQYF. The whole variable domain, filled in from reference TRBV5-4 and TRBJ2-5, reads ETGVTQSPTHLIKTRGQQVTLRCSSQSGHNTVSWYQQALGQGPQFIFQYYREEENGRGNFPPRFSGLQFPNYSSELNVNALELDDSALYLCASSLGAIQETQYFGPGTRLLVL.

J is TRBJ2-4 and V is TRBV19; TRBD2 matches at 15 bases. Trimming cost V 3 bases and J 3 bases; bases outside gene matches: 3. In germline, CDR1 is LNHDA, CDR2 SQIVND (reference sequence). The CDR3 consists of 17 residues. CDR3 in DNA: TGTGCCAGTAGTATTAAGGGACTAGCGGGGGGCAAAAACATTCAGTACTTC. Encoded protein: CASSIKGLAGGKNIQYF.